This T cell receptor beta chain was recorded in a study of B cell selection in AIRE deficiency. The study, taken as a whole, reports: Shorter CDR3s marked shared Treg sequences, biased toward few non-templated insertions. About 30.6% of healthy-donor shared Treg TCRbeta sequences appeared in patient Tconv cells.

The CDR3 runs to 16 residues. Unmatched junction bases numbered 10, after V lost 1 base and J lost 2 bases. The germline V gene has CDR1 GTSNPN and CDR2 SVGIG (reference sequence). CD4+CD127+ cells were sorted as the conventional CD4 T cells. The method was immunoSEQ multiplex PCR; TCRdb's version includes in-frame clones alone and lacks a portion of them. The table has about 24,000 clones, roughly 96% seen once. As for this clone: Its specificity is unknown.

This TCR was sampled from a human donor in good health. The sample consisted of CD4+CD127+ conventional T cells sorted from PBMCs. The genes are TRBV30 and TRBJ2-7, with 8 bases fitting TRBD1. As DNA, the CDR3 is TGTGCCTGGAGTGGAGGTTGGACAGGGATTACCTACGAGCAGTACTTC. Protein product: CAWSGGWTGITYEQYF.